This T cell receptor (beta chain) was sequenced during a study of patients and donors after allogeneic stem cell transplantation. One entry per CDR3 protein, called by TCRdb with MiXCR from the RT-PCR reads. The sample has 800,000 to 1,000,000 distinct CDR3 sequences, under 20% seen once; the top ten hold roughly 6%. The CDR3 covers 14 residues. This clonotype appeared many times. The junction does not match germline at one end; this may be a read error. The sequence was collected from a human donor who was either an allogeneic HSCT recipient or a stem cell or donor lymphocyte infusion donor (not recorded which). It is not recorded whose cells these are; they may come from a transplant donor. Sequencing was performed on blood, either unsorted or a sorted T cell fraction (not recorded which). This chain links TRBV12-3 or TRBV12-4 with TRBJ2-3; 7 nucleotides line up with TRBD1. Written as DNA, the CDR3 is TGCGCCAGCAGCTTAGACAGGGTAACAGATACGCAGTATTTT. Its translation is CASSLDRVTDTQYF.